Each of the 20 T cell receptor beta chains below was sequenced from the same sample in a study of blood T cell repertoires in COVID-19. Produced via immunoSEQ multiplex PCR; TCRdb's table is partial and in-frame only. The table has roughly 220,000 clones, around 85% seen once. The specimen sequenced was PBMCs or T cells enriched from blood (not recorded which). These TCRs come from a woman aged 40 to 50 with acute COVID-19.

This clone occurred once. This chain joins TRBV6-1 and TRBJ2-3, with a possible D match to TRBD2 (6 bases). The CDR3 has 16 residues. The germline V gene has CDR1 MNHNS and CDR2 SASEGT. The V and J ends lost 4 bases and 4 bases respectively, with 18 bases between them. The CDR3 region is CASSGGLADTPDTQYF. CDR3 bases: TGTGCCAGCAGTGGGGGACTTGCCGATACCCCAGATACGCAGTATTTT.

This chain joins TRBV2 and TRBJ2-1, with D perhaps TRBD2 (6 bases). Germline V gene lookup returns CDR1 SNHLY and CDR2 FYNNEI. The V end lost 1 base, the J end lost 7 bases, and 17 bases lay between the germline ends. This CDR3 is built from 16 residues. The CDR3 sequence: CASSEGLVSVRNEQFF. Here the CDR3 DNA reads TGTGCCAGCAGTGAAGGACTAGTTTCAGTACGGAATGAGCAGTTCTTC.

This chain links TRBV7-9 with TRBJ1-2; possibly TRBD1 for D (6 bases). Germline V gene sequence: CDR1 SEHNR, CDR2 FQNEAQ (reference sequence). V lost 7 bases to trimming and J lost 5 bases, with 14 bases between them. The CDR3 spans 13 residues. CDR3 residues: CASTDSQGYGYTF. Here the CDR3 DNA reads TGTGCCAGCACCGATTCACAGGGTTATGGCTACACCTTC.

This chain links TRBV18 with TRBJ2-3, with a tentative D call TRBD1 (6 bases). V lost 6 bases and J 4 bases, leaving 17 bases between the germline ends. Germline assignment: CDR1 KGHSH and CDR2 LQKENI. This CDR3 region has 15 residues. CDR3 bases: TGTGCCAGCTCCCCGGCGAGAGGGGGTTCAGATACGCAGTATTTT. Translating it yields CASSPARGGSDTQYF.

There are a few counts of this clone. V is TRBV29-1 and J is TRBJ2-7, with D possibly matching TRBD1 (6 bases). The CDR3 spans 13 residues. Germline V lookup: CDR1 SQVTM, CDR2 ANQGSEA. V was pared by 8 bases and J by 1 base, with 15 bases between. CDR3 amino acids: CSILTGSSYEQYF. The CDR3 coding sequence is TGCAGCATTCTGACAGGATCTTCCTACGAGCAGTACTTC.

The rearrangement joins TRBV19 to TRBJ2-7; D is undetermined. CDR1 is LNHDA and CDR2 is SQIVND in the germline V gene (reference sequence). Trimming cost V 4 bases and J 5 bases, with 12 bases left between them. The CDR3 sequence is 13 residues long. CDR3 nucleotide sequence: TGTGCCAGTAGTACGTGGGCGCAGCACGAGCAGTACTTC. Translation gives CASSTWAQHEQYF.

The chain employs TRBV10-1 and TRBJ1-3; the D gene is possibly TRBD1 (5 bases). V was trimmed by 6 bases and J by 1 base, leaving 10 bases between them. The CDR3 is 14 amino acids. CDR1 and CDR2 (germline): WNHNN, SYGVQD (reference sequence). The chain's CDR3 is CASSAGGSGNTIYF. DNA for the CDR3: TGCGCCAGCAGCGCGGGGGGATCTGGAAACACCATATATTTT.

This clone showed up just once. The CDR3 DNA reads TGTGCCAGCAGCTTTCGAGGGAATTCACCCCTCCACTTT. Its translation is CASSFRGNSPLHF. This rearrangement joins TRBV5-4 to TRBJ1-6; D is unresolved. In germline, CDR1 is SGHNT, CDR2 YYREEE (reference sequence). The length of the CDR3 is 13 residues. Trimming took off 2 bases at V and 7 bases at J, with 7 bases between the two ends.

This sequence joins TRBV12-3 or TRBV12-4 and TRBJ2-7, with 8 bases fitting TRBD2. V was pared by 1 base and J by 8 bases, with 4 bases of the junction left unmatched. The CDR3 contains 13 residues. CDR3 in amino acids: CASSLGREGKQYF. CDR3 DNA sequence: TGTGCCAGCAGTTTAGGCCGGGAGGGCAAGCAGTACTTC.

This sequence joins TRBV19 and TRBJ2-5; the D is unclear. The CDR3 is made up of 14 amino acids. With 3 bases removed from V and 0 bases from J, the gap between germline ends came to 8 bases. CDR1 and CDR2 (germline): LNHDA, SQIVND (reference sequence). The CDR3 loop is CASSIWQDQETQYF. CDR3 sequence (DNA): TGTGCCAGTAGTATTTGGCAGGACCAAGAGACCCAGTACTTC.

This rearrangement joins TRBV19 to TRBJ2-1; possibly TRBD1 for D (5 bases). CDR3 size: 13 residues. Germline loops: CDR1 LNHDA, CDR2 SQIVND (reference sequence). Trimming stripped 4 bases from V and 8 bases from J, with 12 bases between. As DNA, the CDR3 is TGTGCCAGTAGTACCGTATCAGGGCATGAGCAGTTCTTC. Translating it yields CASSTVSGHEQFF. The whole variable domain, filled in from reference TRBV19 and TRBJ2-1, reads DGGITQSPKYLFRKEGQNVTLSCEQNLNHDAMYWYRQDPGQGLRLIYYSQIVNDFQKGDIAEGYSVSREKKESFPLTVTSAQKNPTAFYLCASSTVSGHEQFFGPGTRLTVL.

The J gene is TRBJ1-3, the V gene TRBV7-8; D is ambiguous. V lost 5 bases and J 1 base, leaving 9 bases between the germline ends. The CDR3 has 14 amino acids. Germline V gene data show CDR1 as SGHVS and CDR2 as FQNEAQ. This chain's CDR3 is CASSRRGSGNTIYF. CDR3 DNA: TGTGCCAGCAGCCGGCGAGGTTCTGGAAACACCATATATTTT.

CDR3 DNA: TGTGCCATCGCCACTTGGAGGGAGACCCAGTACTTC. Translated, it gives CAIATWRETQYF. The chain carries TRBV10-3 and TRBJ2-5, with a weak D call TRBD2 (5 bases). Trimming removed 8 bases from V and 5 bases from J, with 12 bases in between. Germline assignment: CDR1 ENHRY and CDR2 SYGVKD. This CDR3 region has 12 residues.

The chain is built from TRBV3-1 (or the pseudogene TRBV3-2) and TRBJ2-5; TRBD2 is a possible D gene (6 bases). The V and J ends lost 5 bases and 5 bases respectively, with 12 bases between them. Germline-derived CDR1 and CDR2 are LGHDT and YNNKEL (reference sequence). CDR3 length: 13 amino acids. The CDR3 nucleotides are TGTGCCAGCAGCGGGGGTCGGGGGGAGACCCAGTACTTC. This encodes CASSGGRGETQYF.

The V and J genes are TRBV10-1 and TRBJ2-3; 10 bases agree with TRBD2. The CDR3 sequence is 14 residues long. J lost 8 bases, V lost 0 bases, and 2 bases had no gene match. Germline V lookup: CDR1 WNHNN, CDR2 SYGVQD (reference sequence). DNA of the CDR3: TGCGCCAGCAGTGAGTCACTAGCGGGATTTACGCAGTATTTT. Protein product: CASSESLAGFTQYF.

The chain joins TRBV7-9 to TRBJ1-2, with 8 bases matching TRBD1. This CDR3 comprises 16 residues. Germline values: CDR1 SEHNR, CDR2 FQNEAQ (reference sequence). Unmatched junction bases numbered 11, after V lost 7 bases and J lost 1 base. The CDR3 nucleotides are TGTGCCAGCACCGCTTACCGGGACAGGAGTAACTATGGCTACACCTTC. It yields the protein CASTAYRDRSNYGYTF.

The V gene is TRBV19, the J gene TRBJ2-1; 14 nucleotides align to TRBD2. Germline V lookup: CDR1 LNHDA, CDR2 SQIVND (reference sequence). V lost 10 bases, J lost 3 bases, and 5 bases stayed unmatched. The CDR3 totals 15 residues. CDR3 coding DNA: TGTGCCACCGGACTAGCGGGAGGCTTCTACAATGAGCAGTTCTTC. It codes for CATGLAGGFYNEQFF.

The chain's CDR3 is CASSFDSLRQILQETQYF. The CDR3 coding sequence is TGTGCCAGCAGCTTTGACAGCCTCCGGCAGATATTACAAGAGACCCAGTACTTC. The V gene is TRBV7-9, the J gene TRBJ2-5; D is perhaps TRBD1 (5 bases). The CDR3 spans 18 residues. CDR1 SEHNR and CDR2 FQNEAQ come from the germline V gene (reference sequence). Trimming removed 3 bases at V and 2 bases at J, with 22 bases between.

The chain combines TRBV30 with TRBJ1-6; TRBD1 is a possible D gene (5 bases). The CDR3 covers 17 residues. CDR1 is GTSNPN and CDR2 is SVGIG in the germline V gene (reference sequence). V was pared by 4 bases and J by 0 bases, with 16 bases between. DNA for the CDR3: TGTGCCTGGAAGGTCTTTGGGGGGAGCTCCTATAATTCACCCCTCCACTTT. Residues: CAWKVFGGSSYNSPLHF.

The genes are TRBV28 and TRBJ1-5; D unclear. This CDR3 is built from 16 residues. V lost 7 bases, J lost 2 bases, and 18 bases lay in between. Germline CDR1 is MDHEN and CDR2 is SYDVKM. CDR3 amino acids: CASTRGVGGGNQPQHF. In nucleotides, the CDR3 is TGTGCCAGCACCCGCGGGGTTGGAGGAGGCAATCAGCCCCAGCATTTT.